A single sample gave rise to the 24 T cell receptor beta chains below, sequenced in a study of OX40 agonist ivuxolimab in advanced cancers. Only in-frame clones appear in the TCRdb table, and some are missing; sequencing was by immunoSEQ multiplex PCR. Among approximately 11,000 clones listed, 86% were seen once. Specimen: CD4+ or CD8+ T cells sorted from blood, collected in a trial of the OX40 agonist ivuxolimab. The receptors were gathered from an adult with an advanced solid tumor such as melanoma, head and neck, liver or kidney cancer.

The chain carries TRBV19 and TRBJ2-2; 9 bases fit TRBD2. This CDR3 has 16 amino acids. CDR1 is LNHDA and CDR2 is SQIVND in the germline V gene (reference sequence). V gave up 7 bases and J gave up 4 bases; unmatched junction bases: 10. The CDR3 sequence is CASTLAGRGGTGELFF. DNA of the CDR3: TGTGCCAGTACCCTAGCGGGAAGAGGGGGCACCGGGGAGCTGTTTTTT.

This chain connects TRBV7-3 to TRBJ2-5, with 8 nucleotides matching TRBD2. This CDR3 region has 17 residues. Germline trimming cut 4 bases from V and 5 bases from J; bases unmatched to any gene: 15. The V gene's germline CDR1 is SGHTA and CDR2 FQGTGA. The CDR3 is CASSSPLTGGRGETQYF. In DNA, the CDR3 is TGTGCCAGCAGCTCCCCCTTAACGGGAGGGAGAGGTGAGACCCAGTACTTC.

V is TRBV27 and J is TRBJ2-7, with D possibly TRBD2 on 6 matching bases. The germline V and J ends were trimmed by 5 bases and 3 bases, with 17 bases remaining between them. The germline V gene encodes CDR1 MNHEY and CDR2 SMNVEV (reference sequence). CDR3 length: 15 amino acids. The chain's CDR3 is CASSVFGGPNYEQYF. The CDR3 DNA is TGTGCCAGCAGTGTGTTCGGAGGGCCTAACTACGAGCAGTACTTC.

This clone turned up a few times. CDR3 in amino acids: CASSQDRSMSTEAFF. The CDR3 coding sequence is TGCGCCAGCAGCCAGGACAGGAGCATGAGCACTGAAGCTTTCTTT. The chain recombines TRBV4-1 with TRBJ1-1, with 7 bases lining up with TRBD1. Germline CDR1 and CDR2: MGHRA and YSYEKL. V shed 3 bases and J 4 bases; nucleotides not matched to a gene: 8. The CDR3 spans 15 residues.

The genes are TRBV11-2 and TRBJ2-7; 7 positions agree with TRBD1. Germline V gives CDR1 SGHAT, CDR2 FQNNGV. With V trimmed by 5 bases and J by 3 bases, 7 bases remained unmatched. This CDR3 spans 14 amino acids. CDR3 in DNA: TGTGCCAGCAGCATTCCGGGACAGAGCTACGAGCAGTACTTC. Protein sequence: CASSIPGQSYEQYF.

The V call is TRBV28, the J call TRBJ2-3; 13 positions match TRBD2. The CDR3 runs 16 residues. J was trimmed by 3 bases and V by 5 bases; bases with no gene match: 5. In germline, CDR1 is MDHEN, CDR2 SYDVKM. CDR3 loop: CASSPWTSGRTDTQYF. CDR3 nucleotides: TGTGCCAGCAGTCCGTGGACTAGCGGGAGAACAGATACGCAGTATTTT. Based on the CDR3 plus reference TRBV28 and TRBJ2-3, the full variable domain is DVKVTQSSRYLVKRTGEKVFLECVQDMDHENMFWYRQDPGLGLRLIYFSYDVKMKEKGDIPEGYSVSREKKERFSLILESASTNQTSMYLCASSPWTSGRTDTQYFGPGTRLTVL.

The V and J genes are TRBV7-9 and TRBJ1-2; maybe TRBD1 (5 bases). The CDR3 extends over 12 amino acids. Germline-derived CDR1 and CDR2 are SEHNR and FQNEAQ (reference sequence). The V end was cut by 3 bases, the J end by 8 bases, with 10 bases between. The CDR3 sequence is CASSLGGAGYTF. DNA for the CDR3: TGTGCCAGCAGCTTGGGGGGAGCGGGCTACACCTTC.

CDR3 loop: CASTFDWTQYF. DNA of the CDR3: TGTGCCAGCACCTTCGATTGGACGCAGTATTTT. V is TRBV21-1 and J is TRBJ2-3. TRBV21-1 corresponds to a pseudogene. The CDR3 spans 11 residues.

The V and J genes are TRBV28 and TRBJ1-3, with TRBD1 as a possible D gene (6 bases). This CDR3 is 14 amino acids long. Trimming took 8 bases from V and 4 from J, leaving 15 bases between them. The germline V gene encodes CDR1 MDHEN and CDR2 SYDVKM. The CDR3 region is CASRPPGTGNTIYF. The CDR3 DNA reads as TGTGCCAGCCGTCCTCCAGGGACAGGAAACACCATATATTTT. The variable domain in full, with the rest retrieved from reference TRBV28 and TRBJ1-3, is DVKVTQSSRYLVKRTGEKVFLECVQDMDHENMFWYRQDPGLGLRLIYFSYDVKMKEKGDIPEGYSVSREKKERFSLILESASTNQTSMYLCASRPPGTGNTIYFGEGSWLTVV.

This clone was picked up one time. The chain has TRBV19 and TRBJ2-1, with TRBD2 matching 10 bases. Germline V lookup: CDR1 LNHDA, CDR2 SQIVND (reference sequence). This CDR3 comprises 17 residues. The V and J ends lost 0 bases and 4 bases, in that order; junction bases with no gene match: 6. CDR3 nucleotides: TGTGCCAGTAGTATAGATCTGGCTAGCGGGGGATACAATGAGCAGTTCTTC. Amino acids: CASSIDLASGGYNEQFF.

The J gene is TRBJ1-4, the V gene TRBV7-9; D gene unclear. There are 13 residues in the CDR3. Germline CDR1 is SEHNR and CDR2 is FQNEAQ (reference sequence). V lost 1 base, J lost 6 bases, and 6 bases lay in between. The CDR3, as DNA: TGTGCCAGCAGCTTAGATTCTTATGAAAAACTGTTTTTT. Translation: CASSLDSYEKLFF.

J is TRBJ2-7 and V is TRBV19, with TRBD1 matching 9 bases. Germline CDR1 is LNHDA and CDR2 is SQIVND (reference sequence). This CDR3 comprises 15 residues. V gave up 4 bases and J gave up 1 base; unmatched junction bases: 5. CDR3 residues: CASSTGQGLSYEQYF. The CDR3 region has the DNA TGTGCCAGTAGTACCGGACAGGGGCTGTCCTACGAGCAGTACTTC.

V and J are TRBV27 and TRBJ1-5, with D unresolved. The germline CDR1 and CDR2 sequences are MNHEY and SMNVEV (reference sequence). There are 16 residues in the CDR3. Trimming stripped 0 bases from V and 0 bases from J, with 9 bases between. DNA of the CDR3: TGTGCCAGCAGTTTATCGGCAGCATATAGCAATCAGCCCCAGCATTTT. This codes for CASSLSAAYSNQPQHF.

This chain joins TRBV7-9 and TRBJ1-2; unclear D gene. From germline, CDR1 is SEHNR and CDR2 FQNEAQ (reference sequence). Trimming stripped 1 base from V and 4 bases from J, with 7 bases between. There are 13 residues in the CDR3. CDR3 nucleotides: TGTGCCAGCAGCTTAGGGGATGTCTATGGCTACACCTTC. Protein sequence: CASSLGDVYGYTF. Full variable domain (rest looked up from reference TRBV7-9 and TRBJ1-2): DTGVSQNPRHKITKRGQNVTFRCDPISEHNRLYWYRQTLGQGPEFLTYFQNEAQLEKSRLLSDRFSAERPKGSFSTLEIQRTEQGDSAMYLCASSLGDVYGYTFGSGTRLTVV.

As concerns this clone: Additional DNA sequences in this sample encode the identical CDR3. DNA for the CDR3: TGTGCCAGCAGCTTGACAGGGATGGATGGCTACACCTTC. This codes for CASSLTGMDGYTF. The chain employs TRBV28 and TRBJ1-2; 7 bases fit TRBD1. This CDR3 is built from 13 residues. Germline V lookup: CDR1 MDHEN, CDR2 SYDVKM. V lost 6 bases to trimming and J lost 6 bases; unmatched junction nucleotides: 7.

The chain combines TRBV4-2 with TRBJ2-1; TRBD2 aligns across 10 bases. The CDR3 totals 16 residues. V shed 4 bases, J shed 3 bases, and the junction held 6 bases outside the gene matches. Germline CDR1 LGHNA, CDR2 YNFKEQ. CDR3 nucleotide sequence: TGTGCCAGCAGCCGCTTCCTAGCGGGAGTCTACAATGAGCAGTTCTTC. Translated, it gives CASSRFLAGVYNEQFF.

The V gene is TRBV28, the J gene TRBJ2-3; D tentatively reads TRBD1 or TRBD2 (5 bases each). Germline CDR1 is MDHEN and CDR2 is SYDVKM. The V and J ends lost 4 bases and 5 bases respectively, with 10 bases between them. CDR3 length equals 13 residues. CDR3 sequence (DNA): TGTGCCAGCAGTTGGACACGGGGAGATACGCAGTATTTT. It translates to CASSWTRGDTQYF.

This clone was detected once. This rearrangement joins TRBV28 to TRBJ1-5; D is perhaps TRBD1 (5 bases). Between the trimmed V and J ends, which lost 2 bases and 6 bases, there was a span of 14 bases. CDR1 is MDHEN and CDR2 is SYDVKM in the germline V gene. The CDR3 runs 15 residues. CDR3 DNA sequence: TGTGCCAGCAGTTTAAGAGGGGTAGGAAGTCAGCCCCAGCATTTT. Translation: CASSLRGVGSQPQHF.

The J gene is TRBJ1-2, the V gene TRBV4-1; 10 bases match TRBD1. Unmatched junction bases numbered 5, after V lost 1 base and J lost 6 bases. Germline V CDR1 and CDR2: MGHRA, YSYEKL. This CDR3 contains 15 residues. CDR3 amino acids: CASSQAGTGVDGYTF. CDR3 sequence (DNA): TGCGCCAGCAGCCAAGCCGGGACAGGGGTAGATGGCTACACCTTC.

The rearrangement uses TRBV7-6 and TRBJ2-7, with 7 bases identical to TRBD1. The CDR3 is 15 residues long. From germline, CDR1 is SGHVS and CDR2 FNYEAQ. V lost 5 bases, J lost 6 bases, and 13 bases stayed unmatched. CDR3 bases: TGTGCCAGCAGCCCCCCCGGGACAGACTATAGCGAGCAGTACTTC. Residues: CASSPPGTDYSEQYF.

The chain recombines TRBV5-6 with TRBJ2-3; D call uncertain. Looked up from germline, CDR1 is SGHDT and CDR2 is YYEEEE. Trimming pared 0 bases from V and 2 bases from J, leaving 19 bases between. The CDR3 runs to 18 residues. CDR3 in amino acids: CASSLGAGRGFPTDTQYF. CDR3 DNA: TGTGCCAGCAGCTTGGGGGCAGGTAGAGGTTTCCCCACAGATACGCAGTATTTT.

The chain joins TRBV7-9 to TRBJ2-1; 13 bases line up with TRBD2. V shed 7 bases and J 8 bases; nucleotides not matched to a gene: 8. CDR3 length: 15 amino acids. The germline gives CDR1 SEHNR, CDR2 FQNEAQ (reference sequence). This CDR3 is CASTTLGLAGDEQFF. The CDR3 DNA sequence: TGTGCCAGCACGACCCTCGGACTAGCGGGAGATGAGCAGTTCTTC.

This clone was found once. The chain has TRBV28 and TRBJ2-7; possibly TRBD1 for D (5 bases). Per germline, CDR1 MDHEN and CDR2 SYDVKM. V lost 8 bases and J lost 0, with 11 bases in between. This CDR3 region has 13 residues. The CDR3 here is CASEDKPSYEQYF. Written as DNA, the CDR3 is TGTGCCAGCGAGGACAAGCCCTCCTACGAGCAGTACTTC.

A few counts support this clone. V is TRBV19 and J is TRBJ2-7; D is possibly TRBD1 (5 bases). CDR3 length: 15 amino acids. The V gene lost 3 bases and the J gene lost 0 bases, with 12 bases spanning the gap. The germline V gene has CDR1 LNHDA and CDR2 SQIVND (reference sequence). The CDR3 protein is CASSIVSDNSYEQYF. The CDR3 nucleotides are TGTGCCAGTAGTATTGTATCGGACAACTCCTACGAGCAGTACTTC.